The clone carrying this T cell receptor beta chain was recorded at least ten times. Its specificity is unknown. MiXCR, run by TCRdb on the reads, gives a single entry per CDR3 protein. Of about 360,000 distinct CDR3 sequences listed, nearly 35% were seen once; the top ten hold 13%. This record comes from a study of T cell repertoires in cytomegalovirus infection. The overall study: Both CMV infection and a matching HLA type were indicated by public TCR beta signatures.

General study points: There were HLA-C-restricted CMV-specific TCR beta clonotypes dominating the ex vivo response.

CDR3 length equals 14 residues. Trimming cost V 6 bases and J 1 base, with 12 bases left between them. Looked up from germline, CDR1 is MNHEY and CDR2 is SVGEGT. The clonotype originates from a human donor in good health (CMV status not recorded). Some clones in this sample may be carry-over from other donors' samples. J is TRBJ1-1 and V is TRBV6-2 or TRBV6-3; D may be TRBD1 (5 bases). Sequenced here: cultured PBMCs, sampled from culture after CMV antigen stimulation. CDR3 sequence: CASRRDGWNTEAFF. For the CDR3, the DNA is TGTGCCAGCAGGAGGGACGGCTGGAACACTGAAGCTTTCTTT.